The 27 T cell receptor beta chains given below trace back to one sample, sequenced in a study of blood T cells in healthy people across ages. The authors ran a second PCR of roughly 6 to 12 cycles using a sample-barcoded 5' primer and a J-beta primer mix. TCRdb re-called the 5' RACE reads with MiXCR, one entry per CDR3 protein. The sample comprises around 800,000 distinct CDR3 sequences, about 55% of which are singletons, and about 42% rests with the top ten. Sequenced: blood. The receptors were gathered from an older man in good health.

CDR3 bases: TGCAGTGCTAGTATCGGACAGGGTCGGGAGACCCAGTACTTC. It translates to CSASIGQGRETQYF. The rearrangement uses TRBV20-1 and TRBJ2-5; the match to TRBD1 covers 8 bases. Germline assignment: CDR1 DFQATT and CDR2 SNEGSKA (reference sequence). V trimming: 3 bases; J trimming: 5 bases; junction bases outside the gene matches: 8. The CDR3 contains 14 residues.

CDR3 loop: CASSDWAASTDTQYF. The CDR3 DNA follows: TGTGCCAGCAGTGATTGGGCAGCTAGCACAGATACGCAGTATTTT. The V and J genes are TRBV2 and TRBJ2-3; D is ambiguous. The germline CDR1 and CDR2 sequences are SNHLY and FYNNEI. Trimming took off 3 bases at V and 0 bases at J, with 10 bases between the two ends. This CDR3 comprises 15 residues.

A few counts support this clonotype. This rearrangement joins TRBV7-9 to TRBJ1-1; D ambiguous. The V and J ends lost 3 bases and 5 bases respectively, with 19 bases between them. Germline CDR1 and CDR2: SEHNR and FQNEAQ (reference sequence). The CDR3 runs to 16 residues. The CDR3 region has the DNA TGTGCCAGCAGCTTGGGGTCGGCAGGCTTGTGGACTGAAGCTTTCTTT. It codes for CASSLGSAGLWTEAFF.

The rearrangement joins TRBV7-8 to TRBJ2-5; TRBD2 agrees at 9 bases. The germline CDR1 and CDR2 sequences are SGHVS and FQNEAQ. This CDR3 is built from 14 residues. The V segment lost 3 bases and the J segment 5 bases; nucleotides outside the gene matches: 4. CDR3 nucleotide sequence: TGTGCCAGCAGCTTTGGCGGGAGGGCTGAGACCCAGTACTTC. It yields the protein CASSFGGRAETQYF.

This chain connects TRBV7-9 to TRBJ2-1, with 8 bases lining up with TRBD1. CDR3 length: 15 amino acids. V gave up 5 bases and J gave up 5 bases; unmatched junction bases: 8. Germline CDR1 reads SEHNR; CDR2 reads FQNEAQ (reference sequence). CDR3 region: CASSLRDRRNNEQFF. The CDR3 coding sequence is TGTGCCAGCAGCCTCCGGGACAGGCGGAACAATGAGCAGTTCTTC.

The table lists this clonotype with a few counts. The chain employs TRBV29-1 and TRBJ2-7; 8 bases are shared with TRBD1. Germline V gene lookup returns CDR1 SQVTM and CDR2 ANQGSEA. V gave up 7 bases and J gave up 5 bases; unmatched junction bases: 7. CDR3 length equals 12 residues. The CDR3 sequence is CSAQDRVNEQYF. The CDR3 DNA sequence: TGCAGCGCGCAGGACAGGGTGAACGAGCAGTACTTC.

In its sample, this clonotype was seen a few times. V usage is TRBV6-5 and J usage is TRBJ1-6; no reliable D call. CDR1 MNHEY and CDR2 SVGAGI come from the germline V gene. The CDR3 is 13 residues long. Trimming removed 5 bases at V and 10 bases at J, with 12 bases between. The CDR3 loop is CASSRKPYSPLHF. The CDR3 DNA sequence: TGTGCCAGCAGTCGAAAACCCTACTCACCCCTCCACTTT.

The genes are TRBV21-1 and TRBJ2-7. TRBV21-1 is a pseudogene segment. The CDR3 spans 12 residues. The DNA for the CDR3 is TGTGCCAGCAGAAGCAGGCGTTACGAGCAGTACTTC. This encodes CASRSRRYEQYF.

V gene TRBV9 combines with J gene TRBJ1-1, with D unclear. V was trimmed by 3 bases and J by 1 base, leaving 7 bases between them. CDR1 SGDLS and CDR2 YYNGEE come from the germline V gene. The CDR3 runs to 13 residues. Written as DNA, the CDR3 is TGTGCCAGCAGCGCCCATGGGAACACTGAAGCTTTCTTT. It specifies CASSAHGNTEAFF.

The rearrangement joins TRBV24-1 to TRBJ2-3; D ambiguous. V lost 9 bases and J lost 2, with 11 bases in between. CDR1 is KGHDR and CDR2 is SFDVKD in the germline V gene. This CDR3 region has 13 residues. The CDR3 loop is CATGVPPTDTQYF. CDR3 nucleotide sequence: TGTGCCACCGGAGTCCCACCCACAGATACGCAGTATTTT.

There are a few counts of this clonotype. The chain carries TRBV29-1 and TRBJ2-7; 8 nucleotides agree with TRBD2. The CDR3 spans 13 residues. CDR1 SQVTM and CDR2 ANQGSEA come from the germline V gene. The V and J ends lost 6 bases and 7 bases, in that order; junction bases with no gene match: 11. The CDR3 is CSVRIAGTSEQYF. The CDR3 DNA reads TGCAGCGTCCGGATAGCGGGGACGTCGGAGCAGTACTTC.

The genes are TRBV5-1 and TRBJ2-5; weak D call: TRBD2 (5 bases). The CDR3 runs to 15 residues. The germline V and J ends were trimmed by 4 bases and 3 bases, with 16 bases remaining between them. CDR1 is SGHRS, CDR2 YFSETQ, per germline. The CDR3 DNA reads TGCGCCAGCAGCCCTGGGCGGAGAGGGAAAGAGACCCAGTACTTC. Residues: CASSPGRRGKETQYF.

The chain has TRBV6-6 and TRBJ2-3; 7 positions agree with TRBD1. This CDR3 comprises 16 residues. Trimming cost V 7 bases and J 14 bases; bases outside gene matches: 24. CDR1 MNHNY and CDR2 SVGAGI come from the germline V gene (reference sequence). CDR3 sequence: CASITGDAAKHRYAYF. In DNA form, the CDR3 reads TGTGCCAGCATAACAGGGGACGCAGCCAAGCACAGATACGCGTATTTT.

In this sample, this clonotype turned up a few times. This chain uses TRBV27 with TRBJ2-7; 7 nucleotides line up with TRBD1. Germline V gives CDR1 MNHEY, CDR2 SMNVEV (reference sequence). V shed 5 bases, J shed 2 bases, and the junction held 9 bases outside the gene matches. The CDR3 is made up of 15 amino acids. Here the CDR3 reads CASSLLGQRAYEQYF. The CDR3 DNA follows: TGTGCCAGCAGTCTCCTGGGACAGAGGGCCTACGAGCAGTACTTC.

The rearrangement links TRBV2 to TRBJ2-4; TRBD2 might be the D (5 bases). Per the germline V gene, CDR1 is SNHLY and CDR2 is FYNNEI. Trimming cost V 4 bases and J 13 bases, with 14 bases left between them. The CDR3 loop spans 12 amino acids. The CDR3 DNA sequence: TGTGCCAGCAGTGCGGACTCCCCCAAGCAGTACTTC. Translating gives CASSADSPKQYF.

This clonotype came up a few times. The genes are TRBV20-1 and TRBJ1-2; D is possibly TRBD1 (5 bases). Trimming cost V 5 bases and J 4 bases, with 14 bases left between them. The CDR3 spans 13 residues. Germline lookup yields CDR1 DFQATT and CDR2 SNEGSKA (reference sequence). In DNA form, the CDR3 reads TGCAGTGCTCGTGCCGGGACGGGCTATGGCTACACCTTC. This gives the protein CSARAGTGYGYTF.

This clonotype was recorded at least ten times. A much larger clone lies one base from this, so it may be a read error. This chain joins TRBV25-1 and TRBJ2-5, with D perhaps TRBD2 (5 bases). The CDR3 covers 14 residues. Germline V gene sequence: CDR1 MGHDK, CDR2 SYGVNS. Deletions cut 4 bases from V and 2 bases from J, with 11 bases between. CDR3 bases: TGTGCCAGCAGTGCCCGGACTTTTCAAGAGACCCAGTACTTC. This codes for CASSARTFQETQYF.

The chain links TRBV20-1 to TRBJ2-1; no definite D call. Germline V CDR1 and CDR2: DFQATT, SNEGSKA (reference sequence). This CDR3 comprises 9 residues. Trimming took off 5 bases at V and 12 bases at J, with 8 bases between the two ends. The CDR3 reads CSADPAQFF. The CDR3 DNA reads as TGCAGTGCTGATCCTGCGCAGTTCTTC.

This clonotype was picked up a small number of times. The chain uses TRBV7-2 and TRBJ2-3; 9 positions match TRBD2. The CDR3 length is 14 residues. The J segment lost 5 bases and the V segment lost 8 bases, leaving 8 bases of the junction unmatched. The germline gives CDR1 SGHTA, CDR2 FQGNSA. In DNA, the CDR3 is TGTGCCAGCCGAGCCTCAGCGGGAGGAGATACGCAGTATTTT. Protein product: CASRASAGGDTQYF.

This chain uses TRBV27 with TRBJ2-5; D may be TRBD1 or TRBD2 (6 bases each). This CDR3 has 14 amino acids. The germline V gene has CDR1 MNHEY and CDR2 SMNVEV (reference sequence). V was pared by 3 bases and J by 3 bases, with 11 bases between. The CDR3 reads CASSFGGREETQYF. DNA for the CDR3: TGTGCCAGCAGTTTCGGGGGCCGCGAAGAGACCCAGTACTTC.

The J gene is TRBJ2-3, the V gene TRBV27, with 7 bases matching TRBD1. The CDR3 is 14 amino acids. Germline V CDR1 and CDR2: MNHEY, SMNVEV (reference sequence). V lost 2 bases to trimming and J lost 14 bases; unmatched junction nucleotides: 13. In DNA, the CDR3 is TGTGCCAGCAGTTTACTACAGGGGCACAGATACGCGTATTTT. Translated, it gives CASSLLQGHRYAYF.

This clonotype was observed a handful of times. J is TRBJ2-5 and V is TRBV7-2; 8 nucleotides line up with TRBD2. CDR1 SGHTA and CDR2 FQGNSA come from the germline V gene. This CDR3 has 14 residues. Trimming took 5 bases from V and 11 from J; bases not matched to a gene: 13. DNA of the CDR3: TGTGCCAGCAGCCTGAGCGGGAGTTTAGAGGAGCAGTACTTC. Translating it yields CASSLSGSLEEQYF.

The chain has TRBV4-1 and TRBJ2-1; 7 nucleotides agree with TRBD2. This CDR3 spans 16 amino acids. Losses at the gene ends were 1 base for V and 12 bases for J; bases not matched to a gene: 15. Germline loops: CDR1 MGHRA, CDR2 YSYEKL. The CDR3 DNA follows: TGCGCCAGCAGCCAAGGGCGGCCGTTAGGACTAGACAGGCAGTTCTTC. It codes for CASSQGRPLGLDRQFF.

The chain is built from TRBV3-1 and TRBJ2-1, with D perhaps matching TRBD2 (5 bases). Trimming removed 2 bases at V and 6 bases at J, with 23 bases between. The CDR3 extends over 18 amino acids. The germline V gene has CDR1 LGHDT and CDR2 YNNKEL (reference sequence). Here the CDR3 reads CASSQIWPGRLLFNEQFF. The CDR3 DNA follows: TGTGCCAGCAGCCAAATTTGGCCGGGGAGACTGTTGTTCAATGAGCAGTTCTTC.

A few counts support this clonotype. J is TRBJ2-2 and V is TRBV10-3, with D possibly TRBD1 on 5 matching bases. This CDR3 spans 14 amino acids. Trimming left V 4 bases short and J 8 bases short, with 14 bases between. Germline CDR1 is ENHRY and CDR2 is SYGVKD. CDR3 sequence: CAISAGPQGGELFF. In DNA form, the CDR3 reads TGTGCCATCAGTGCCGGGCCCCAGGGAGGGGAGCTGTTTTTT.

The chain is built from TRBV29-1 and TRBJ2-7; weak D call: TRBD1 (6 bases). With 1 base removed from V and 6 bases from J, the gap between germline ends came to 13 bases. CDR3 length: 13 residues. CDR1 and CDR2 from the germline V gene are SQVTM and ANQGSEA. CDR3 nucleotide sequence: TGCAGCGTTGAAGTGGGACACCAAGGCGAGCAGTACTTC. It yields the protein CSVEVGHQGEQYF.

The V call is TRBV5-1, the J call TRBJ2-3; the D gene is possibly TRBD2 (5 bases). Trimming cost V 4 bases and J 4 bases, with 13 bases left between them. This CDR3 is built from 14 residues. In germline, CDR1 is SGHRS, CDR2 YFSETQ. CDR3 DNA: TGCGCCAGCAGCACCGAGGGCTGGGCAGATACGCAGTATTTT. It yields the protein CASSTEGWADTQYF.